The clone carrying this TCR beta chain was observed a handful of times. Its antigen is undetermined. This specimen belongs to a study of early T cells in non-severe SARS-CoV-2 infection. Background on the study: Sequencing was performed on bulk RNA from unsorted whole blood, leaving chains unpaired. Study-wide results and limits: Private and CD4 specificities were missed by VDJdb matching, which favored anti-spike CD8 responses.

Attachment of unique molecular identifiers was made to individual cDNA molecules. TCRdb reprocessed the 5' RACE reads via MiXCR and lists one record per CDR3 protein. The sample lists approximately 70,000 distinct CDR3 sequences, more than 9.5% occurring once. The CDR3 runs 12 residues. CDR1 SQVTM and CDR2 ANQGSEA come from the germline V gene. The V end lost 2 bases, the J end lost 5 bases, and 8 bases lay between the germline ends. The source of this sequence is an adult who was a healthcare worker with PCR-confirmed SARS-CoV-2 infection or an uninfected control (not recorded which). The rearrangement links TRBV29-1 to TRBJ2-3, with D maybe TRBD2 (5 bases). Sequencing used whole blood, obtained at baseline. In DNA form, the CDR3 reads TGCAGCGTTGAAACTGCGGGAGATACGCAGTATTTT. Translating gives CSVETAGDTQYF.